This TCR beta chain was obtained from a study of T cells in localized non-small cell lung cancer. V was clipped by 5 bases and J by 2 bases; unmatched bases: 8. Germline V gives CDR1 SGHAT, CDR2 FQNNGV. The CDR3 consists of 16 residues. Data came from immunoSEQ multiplex PCR; TCRdb stores just in-frame clones and leaves some out. The table has some 50,000 clones, under 90% seen once. Sample: peripheral blood mononuclear cells, taken before any cancer treatment. This sequence was found in a man aged 40 to 69 with stage III lung adenocarcinoma. J is TRBJ2-2 and V is TRBV11-2, with 7 bases lining up with TRBD2. CDR3 sequence: CASSLLGGLNTGELFF. CDR3 nucleotide sequence: TGTGCCAGCAGCCTTCTGGGGGGACTAAACACCGGGGAGCTGTTTTTT.